This entry concerns a single T cell receptor (beta chain). Its antigen is unidentified. The data belong to a study of early stage breast cancer tumors. Whole-study context: ER+/PR+/HER2- status applied to about 70% of the 16 invasive breast tumors. The ER+/PR+/HER2- tumors included 7 or 8 ductal and a handful of lobular carcinomas.

General study points: Tumor and normal breast were distinguished via blood comparison in about 90% of the 16 patients. Compared with adjacent normal breast, tumors showed approximately 2.5-fold denser, more clonal T cells.

Libraries were prepared by immunoSEQ multiplex PCR; TCRdb keeps only in-frame clonotypes and omits some of them. Of about 11,000 clones in the sample, more than 70% were seen once. V gave up 2 bases and J gave up 5 bases; unmatched junction bases: 0. Germline lookup yields CDR1 ENHRY and CDR2 SYGVKD. This CDR3 spans 13 amino acids. Specimen: breast tumor tissue. The receptor was isolated from a person between 65 and 80 years old with breast cancer. The V call is TRBV10-3, the J call TRBJ2-1; 7 positions agree with TRBD2. The CDR3 loop is CAISERGDNEQFF. The CDR3 DNA sequence: TGTGCCATCAGTGAGCGGGGGGACAATGAGCAGTTCTTC.